These 27 T cell receptor beta chains came from one sample sequenced in a study of shared clonotypes between healthy human individuals (dated by TCRdb to the early 2020s). The library was made by the immunoSEQ multiplex PCR assay. What TCRdb holds here is the immuneACCESS table cut down to in-frame rearrangements. Part of the clones is not present; checked against another copy, under half of the missing clones reflect an unresolved V gene, and the others are unexplained. The sample records about 580,000 clones, more than 95% of which are singletons. 0.3% of the sample belongs to the ten largest clones. For the CD8 naive samples, CD45RO-negative cells were positively selected for CCR7, yielding a CD45RA+CCR7+ population from which TemRA cells were excluded. Sequenced: naive CD8+ T cells sorted from blood. Interpreted using the paper, the cell subset or site label stands for: CD45RA+CCR7+. The receptors originated from a man aged 25 to 40 in good health.

A remark on this clone: Other DNA sequences within the sample encode an identical CDR3. The V and J genes are TRBV5-6 and TRBJ1-1; no clear D. The V gene's germline CDR1 is SGHDT and CDR2 YYEEEE. The CDR3 sequence is 12 residues long. Between the trimmed V and J ends, which lost 2 bases and 1 base, there was a span of 3 bases. The chain's CDR3 is CASSFGNTEAFF. In DNA, the CDR3 is TGTGCCAGCAGCTTTGGGAACACTGAAGCTTTCTTT.

V is TRBV6-5 and J is TRBJ1-1, with D maybe TRBD1 (6 bases). Looked up from germline, CDR1 is MNHEY and CDR2 is SVGAGI. This CDR3 contains 15 residues. Trimming stripped 8 bases from V and 3 bases from J, with 19 bases between. DNA for the CDR3: TGTGCCAGCTGGGGGCGACAAAGGGCGGACACTGAAGCTTTCTTT. It codes for CASWGRQRADTEAFF.

This clone was seen once. The chain carries TRBV11-2 and TRBJ2-3, with 9 bases lining up with TRBD1. This CDR3 is 16 amino acids long. The trim removed 5 bases at V and 4 bases at J, leaving 10 bases unmatched. CDR1 and CDR2 (germline): SGHAT, FQNNGV. CDR3 sequence (DNA): TGTGCCAGCAGCACGTGGGACAGGGATACTCCAGATACGCAGTATTTT. This sequence encodes CASSTWDRDTPDTQYF.

V gene TRBV2 combines with J gene TRBJ1-2, with D perhaps matching TRBD1 (6 bases). Trimming took off 6 bases at V and 5 bases at J, with 16 bases between the two ends. The CDR3 length is 14 residues. Germline V gene data show CDR1 as SNHLY and CDR2 as FYNNEI. CDR3 sequence (DNA): TGTGCCAGCAGCGAGCTACAGGGAATTTATGGCTACACCTTC. Amino acids: CASSELQGIYGYTF.

The V call is TRBV10-3, the J call TRBJ1-3; D is undetermined. Looked up from germline, CDR1 is ENHRY and CDR2 is SYGVKD. With 6 bases removed from V and 3 bases from J, the gap between germline ends came to 15 bases. This CDR3 spans 15 amino acids. The CDR3 sequence is CAISDRKTDGNTIYF. The CDR3 DNA is TGTGCCATCAGCGACCGGAAAACGGATGGAAACACCATATATTTT.

The chain combines TRBV2 with TRBJ1-5; 8 positions match TRBD1. Looked up from germline, CDR1 is SNHLY and CDR2 is FYNNEI. V dropped 8 bases and J dropped 0; count of bases not matched to a gene: 15. The length of the CDR3 is 18 residues. The CDR3 nucleotides read TGTGCCAGCCTTCCGGGACAGGAGCTATTGGATAGCAATCAGCCCCAGCATTTT. Its protein product is CASLPGQELLDSNQPQHF.

The chain links TRBV7-9 to TRBJ2-2; D is possibly TRBD1 or TRBD2 (6 bases each). Trimming removed 4 bases from V and 0 bases from J, with 21 bases in between. The germline CDR1 and CDR2 sequences are SEHNR and FQNEAQ (reference sequence). CDR3 length: 19 amino acids. The CDR3 region has the DNA TGTGCCAGCAGCTCAACCCTTATGCCGGGGGCAACGAACACCGGGGAGCTGTTTTTT. Translation gives CASSSTLMPGATNTGELFF.

The chain recombines TRBV5-1 with TRBJ2-1; 10 bases fit TRBD2. The CDR3 runs to 16 residues. Germline V CDR1 and CDR2: SGHRS, YFSETQ. V shed 0 bases and J 9 bases; nucleotides not matched to a gene: 9. CDR3 DNA sequence: TGCGCCAGCAGCTTGGTCCTAGCGGGAGCGACTGGTGAGCAGTTCTTC. This gives the protein CASSLVLAGATGEQFF.

CDR3 bases: TGTGCCAGCAGCTCCTCAGGGTGGTCATCCTACAATGAGCAGTTCTTC. This translates into CASSSSGWSSYNEQFF. The chain joins TRBV7-2 to TRBJ2-1; D is perhaps TRBD1 (5 bases). Germline loops: CDR1 SGHTA, CDR2 FQGNSA. CDR3 size: 16 residues. The V gene lost 4 bases and the J gene lost 1 base, with 14 bases spanning the gap.

V gene TRBV4-1 combines with J gene TRBJ1-1, with 12 nucleotides matching TRBD1. CDR3 length equals 16 residues. Germline CDR1 reads MGHRA; CDR2 reads YSYEKL. Unmatched junction bases numbered 5, after V lost 1 base and J lost 5 bases. This CDR3 reads CASSQGGTGGYTEAFF. CDR3 nucleotide sequence: TGCGCCAGCAGCCAAGGGGGGACAGGGGGCTATACTGAAGCTTTCTTT.

The chain employs TRBV29-1 and TRBJ1-2, with D uncertain. CDR1 is SQVTM, CDR2 ANQGSEA, per germline. The V end lost 0 bases, the J end lost 6 bases, and 11 bases lay between the germline ends. This CDR3 region has 13 residues. In DNA form, the CDR3 reads TGCAGCGTTGAAGACCCAAGGGTCGATGGCTACACCTTC. Its protein product is CSVEDPRVDGYTF.

The V gene is TRBV9, the J gene TRBJ2-2, with a possible D match to TRBD2 (5 bases). Trimming removed 3 bases at V and 3 bases at J, with 12 bases between. This CDR3 has 15 residues. Germline V gene sequence: CDR1 SGDLS, CDR2 YYNGEE. The DNA for the CDR3 is TGTGCCAGCAGCGGAGGGTTTGCGGACACCGGGGAGCTGTTTTTT. It codes for CASSGGFADTGELFF. The full variable domain, in which reference TRBV9 and TRBJ2-2 provide the parts outside the CDR3, is DSGVTQTPKHLITATGQRVTLRCSPRSGDLSVYWYQQSLDQGLQFLIQYYNGEERAKGNILERFSAQQFPDLHSELNLSSLELGDSALYFCASSGGFADTGELFFGEGSRLTVL.

The chain links TRBV25-1 to TRBJ2-7; unclear D gene. The V gene lost 4 bases and the J gene lost 2 bases, with 3 bases spanning the gap. The CDR3 covers 11 residues. The germline V gene encodes CDR1 MGHDK and CDR2 SYGVNS. In DNA, the CDR3 is TGTGCCAGCAGTGGTCCCTACGAGCAGTACTTC. Its translation: CASSGPYEQYF.

The rearrangement links TRBV7-6 to TRBJ2-1, with a weak D call TRBD2 (5 bases). Deletions cut 4 bases from V and 1 base from J, with 11 bases between. CDR3 length: 15 residues. CDR1 and CDR2 (germline): SGHVS, FNYEAQ. For the CDR3, the DNA is TGTGCCAGCAGCTCCGCCGGAGGTTCCTACAATGAGCAGTTCTTC. Translating it yields CASSSAGGSYNEQFF.

The chain has TRBV23-1 and TRBJ1-2; D remains unclear. TRBV23-1 is treated as an ORF (open reading frame) with a function not yet certain. The V gene lost 2 bases and the J gene lost 2 bases, with 21 bases spanning the gap. CDR3 length: 18 amino acids. The CDR3 coding sequence is TGCGCCAGCAGTCAAAACCAGACCCTACAAGGGCGAAACTATGGCTACACCTTC. Its protein is CASSQNQTLQGRNYGYTF.

J is TRBJ2-1 and V is TRBV27; D uncertain. Trimming removed 5 bases from V and 8 bases from J, with 13 bases in between. Germline V gives CDR1 MNHEY, CDR2 SMNVEV (reference sequence). CDR3 length equals 13 residues. CDR3 coding DNA: TGTGCCAGCAGTCCCTTAGGGATGGATGAGCAGTTCTTC. Translated: CASSPLGMDEQFF.

The V call is TRBV28, the J call TRBJ2-7, with D possibly matching TRBD2 (5 bases). The CDR3 is 12 residues long. Germline loops: CDR1 MDHEN, CDR2 SYDVKM. V was pared by 6 bases and J by 4 bases, with 10 bases between. The CDR3 DNA follows: TGTGCCAGCAGGCCCGGACTGTACGAGCAGTACTTC. This sequence encodes CASRPGLYEQYF.

J is TRBJ2-2 and V is TRBV4-3; TRBD2 might be the D (5 bases). Trimming took off 6 bases at V and 5 bases at J, with 19 bases between the two ends. Germline V gene sequence: CDR1 LGHNA, CDR2 YSLEER. This CDR3 comprises 16 residues. The CDR3 DNA is TGCGCCAGCAGTCTCCGACGGGGAAGAGAGACCGGGGAGCTGTTTTTT. Protein sequence: CASSLRRGRETGELFF.

The chain links TRBV11-2 to TRBJ2-7, with D unclear. The CDR3 has 14 amino acids. The ends were cut back, 6 bases at V and 1 base at J, with 13 bases in the middle. Germline CDR1 reads SGHAT; CDR2 reads FQNNGV. The CDR3 nucleotides are TGTGCCAGCAGTCGCCCGCCAAGGTCCTACGAGCAGTACTTC. This translates into CASSRPPRSYEQYF.

This chain connects TRBV6-6 to TRBJ1-5; D is perhaps TRBD1 (5 bases). The CDR3 runs 16 residues. Deletions cut 0 bases from V and 3 bases from J, with 12 bases between. Germline V gives CDR1 MNHNY, CDR2 SVGAGI (reference sequence). The CDR3 sequence: CASSYSTDPSNQPQHF. CDR3 DNA: TGTGCCAGCAGTTACTCGACAGACCCATCCAATCAGCCCCAGCATTTT.

The V call is TRBV7-7, the J call TRBJ2-2, with 7 bases matching TRBD1. In germline, CDR1 is SSHAT, CDR2 FNYEAQ (reference sequence). The CDR3 totals 15 residues. J lost 9 bases, V lost 4 bases, and 11 bases had no gene match. This CDR3 is CASSSLTLGGRELFF. Here the CDR3 DNA reads TGTGCCAGCAGCTCTTTGACCCTAGGGGGCCGGGAGCTGTTTTTT. The variable domain in full, completed from reference TRBV7-7 and TRBJ2-2, reads GAGVSQSPRYKVTKRGQDVTLRCDPISSHATLYWYQQALGQGPEFLTYFNYEAQPDKSGLPSDRFSAERPEGSISTLTIQRTEQRDSAMYRCASSSLTLGGRELFFGEGSRLTVL.

The rearrangement uses TRBV9 and TRBJ2-1; D perhaps matches TRBD2 (6 bases). Trimming left V 0 bases short and J 9 bases short, with 16 bases between. Germline-derived CDR1 and CDR2 are SGDLS and YYNGEE. CDR3 length: 15 amino acids. The CDR3 sequence: CASSVVTSHIGEQFF. The CDR3 DNA sequence: TGTGCCAGCAGCGTAGTGACTAGTCATATTGGTGAGCAGTTCTTC.

J is TRBJ2-1 and V is TRBV5-4; D ambiguous. This CDR3 comprises 13 residues. V lost 7 bases, J lost 4 bases, and 12 bases lay in between. Per germline, CDR1 SGHNT and CDR2 YYREEE (reference sequence). The DNA for the CDR3 is TGTGCCAGCCAAGCTAGAGAGTACAATGAGCAGTTCTTC. Its translation: CASQAREYNEQFF. The full variable domain, its missing parts supplied by reference TRBV5-4 and TRBJ2-1, is ETGVTQSPTHLIKTRGQQVTLRCSSQSGHNTVSWYQQALGQGPQFIFQYYREEENGRGNFPPRFSGLQFPNYSSELNVNALELDDSALYLCASQAREYNEQFFGPGTRLTVL.

V is TRBV27 and J is TRBJ2-7; TRBD1 aligns across 8 bases. The CDR3 length is 17 residues. V was pared by 1 base and J by 2 bases, with 10 bases of the junction left unmatched. Germline CDR1 reads MNHEY; CDR2 reads SMNVEV (reference sequence). Written as DNA, the CDR3 is TGTGCCAGCAGTTTATTGCACACAGGGGGTTTCACCTACGAGCAGTACTTC. It yields the protein CASSLLHTGGFTYEQYF.

This clone was seen just once. This chain's CDR3 is CASSEGTADGNQPQHF. DNA of the CDR3: TGTGCCAGCAGTGAAGGGACGGCGGATGGCAATCAGCCCCAGCATTTT. This chain joins TRBV6-1 and TRBJ1-5; no firm D call. This CDR3 region has 16 residues. V lost 1 base, J lost 2 bases, and 12 bases lay in between. In germline, CDR1 is MNHNS, CDR2 SASEGT.

This rearrangement joins TRBV14 to TRBJ2-7; 7 bases match TRBD2. Germline loops: CDR1 SGHDN, CDR2 FVKESK. J gave up 4 bases and V 4 bases, and 7 bases lay outside the gene matches. CDR3 length: 14 amino acids. The CDR3 region has the DNA TGTGCCAGCAGCCTCGGGCTGGGGGGGTACGAGCAGTACTTC. Amino acid sequence: CASSLGLGGYEQYF.

V is TRBV7-2 and J is TRBJ2-2; 9 bases are a match to TRBD1. V shed 5 bases, J shed 7 bases, and the junction held 5 bases outside the gene matches. CDR3 length equals 14 residues. Germline V gene sequence: CDR1 SGHTA, CDR2 FQGNSA. In nucleotides, the CDR3 is TGTGCCAGCAGCGTCGGGACAGGGTACGGGGAGCTGTTTTTT. It is translated as CASSVGTGYGELFF.